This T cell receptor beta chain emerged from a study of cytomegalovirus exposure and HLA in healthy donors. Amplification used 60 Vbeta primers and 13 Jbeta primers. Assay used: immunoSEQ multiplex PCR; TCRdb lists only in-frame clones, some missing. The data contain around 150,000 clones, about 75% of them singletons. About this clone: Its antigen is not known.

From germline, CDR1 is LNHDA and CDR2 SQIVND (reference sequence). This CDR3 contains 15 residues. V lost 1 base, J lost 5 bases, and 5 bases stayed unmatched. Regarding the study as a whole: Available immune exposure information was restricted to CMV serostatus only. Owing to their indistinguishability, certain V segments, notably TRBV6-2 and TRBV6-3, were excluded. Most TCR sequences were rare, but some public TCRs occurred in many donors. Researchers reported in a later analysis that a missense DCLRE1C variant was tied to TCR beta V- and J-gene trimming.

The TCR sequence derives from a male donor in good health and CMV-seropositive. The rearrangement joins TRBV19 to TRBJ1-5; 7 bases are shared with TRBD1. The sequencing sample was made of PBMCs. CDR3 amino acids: CASSIGQGGYQPQHF. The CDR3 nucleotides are TGTGCCAGTAGTATAGGACAGGGTGGTTATCAGCCCCAGCATTTT.